This T cell receptor beta chain was retrieved from a study of CD8+CD57+ T cells in acquired aplastic anemia. The CDR3 extends over 13 amino acids. V lost 1 base, J lost 6 bases, and 10 bases lay in between. Germline V gene lookup returns CDR1 SGHRS and CDR2 YFSETQ. The authors sequenced patients whose flow cytometry had shown CD8+CD57+ cell expansion. Genomic DNA acted as the template from which TCR beta VDJ combination and CDR3 sequence profiling were carried out. TCRdb analysed the reads with MiXCR anew, one entry per CDR3 protein. The sample carries about 150,000 distinct CDR3 sequences, 45% to 50% recorded once. In the case of this clonotype: A read error may be the cause here, since a much bigger clone is one base away.

The TCR originated in a human donor with aplastic anemia. This rearrangement joins TRBV5-1 to TRBJ1-1; no clear D. The specimen was sorted CD4+, CD8+, or CD8+CD57+ T cells (not recorded which) from PBMCs. The CDR3 bases are TGCGCCAGCAGCTTGAGGCAGGCAGCTGAAGCTTTCTTT. It encodes CASSLRQAAEAFF.